The sequence of this T cell receptor (beta chain) was determined in a study of T cell repertoires in cytomegalovirus infection. In the study overall: Public TCR beta signatures provided an indication of both CMV infection and a matching HLA type.

Whole-study results and caveats: Carriage of CMV together with the relevant HLA was identifiable through cumulative public TCR beta family frequency. CMV-specific TCR beta clonotypes restricted by HLA-C dominated the ex vivo response.

Comment on this clonotype: Its specificity is not known.

The V end lost 4 bases, the J end lost 8 bases, and 12 bases lay between the germline ends. This CDR3 region has 13 residues. Germline-derived CDR1 and CDR2 are MDHEN and SYDVKM. MiXCR, run by TCRdb on the reads, gives a single entry per CDR3 protein. The sample contains about 770,000 distinct CDR3 sequences, almost 30% of which appear only once. This receptor was obtained from a human donor in good health (CMV status not recorded). Some clones in this sample may be carry-over from other donors' samples. The J gene is TRBJ2-1, the V gene TRBV28; D unresolved. This specimen consisted of cultured CD8+ T cells from PBMCs, obtained from culture after CMV antigen stimulation. CDR3 in DNA: TGTGCCAGCAGTTCTCCAGTGTTTCATGAGCAGTTCTTC. It encodes CASSSPVFHEQFF. The full variable domain, rest sourced from reference TRBV28 and TRBJ2-1, is DVKVTQSSRYLVKRTGEKVFLECVQDMDHENMFWYRQDPGLGLRLIYFSYDVKMKEKGDIPEGYSVSREKKERFSLILESASTNQTSMYLCASSSPVFHEQFFGPGTRLTVL.